One and the same sample provided the 22 T cell receptor beta chains below, sequenced in a study of T cell clonality in common variable immunodeficiency. Notes on the study in general: Common variable immunodeficiency TCR beta sequences reportedly had fewer deletions and N-nucleotide insertions.

Antigens for these TCRs are unknown. Sequencing was performed with immunoSEQ multiplex PCR; in TCRdb, only in-frame clones are kept and a portion is missing. Recorded here are approximately 12,000 clones, none singletons. The sample consisted of peripheral blood mononuclear cells. These receptors were taken from a human donor with common variable immunodeficiency.

This clone has just a few counts. The CDR3 extends 3 residues past the end of the read, so its final part is completed from the germline J gene. The rearrangement uses TRBV19 and TRBJ1-2, with D maybe TRBD1 (6 bases). CDR1 is LNHDA and CDR2 is SQIVND in the germline V gene (reference sequence). V was pared by 4 bases and J by 3 bases, with 18 bases between. There are 16 residues in the CDR3. CDR3 DNA, as far as it was read: TGTGCCAGTAGTAATCAGAAGGGTAACAGGGACTATGGC. It codes for CASSNQKGNRDYG. The entire CDR3 protein is CASSNQKGNRDYGYTF.

This clone was picked up a small number of times. CDR3: CASREGWTEAFF. Partial CDR3 DNA: TGTGCCAGCAGGGAAGGGTGGACTGAA. The J gene is TRBJ1-1, the V gene TRBV7-9; no clear D gene. The read ends 3 residues early relative to the CDR3; the germline J gene fills the gap. Germline V gene lookup returns CDR1 SEHNR and CDR2 FQNEAQ (reference sequence). CDR3 size: 12 residues. V dropped 6 bases and J dropped 5 bases, with 10 bases sitting between them.

To note about this clone: The read gets to within 3 residues of the CDR3 end, and the germline J gene fills in the rest. The rearrangement joins TRBV2 to TRBJ2-3, with 8 bases identical to TRBD1. The CDR3 totals 15 residues. V lost 7 bases, J lost 7 bases, and 13 bases stayed unmatched. In germline, CDR1 is SNHLY, CDR2 FYNNEI. The CDR3 reads CASTVDRGGFNTQYF. CDR3 DNA, as far as it was read: TGTGCCAGCACTGTTGACAGGGGCGGTTTCAATACG.

On this clone: The read is 3 residues too short to cover the CDR3 end, so that end is filled in from the germline J gene. The chain employs TRBV18 and TRBJ1-1; the match to TRBD1 covers 11 bases. The CDR3 has 15 residues. Germline assignment: CDR1 KGHSH and CDR2 LQKENI. V lost 4 bases and J lost 7; bases outside the gene matches: 8. The covered CDR3 bases are TGTGCCAGCTCACAATCAGGACAGGGGGCTGGTGAA. Protein: CASSQSGQGAGE. The whole CDR3 sequence reads CASSQSGQGAGEAFF.

This clone was counted only a few times. The sequenced CDR3 bases are TGTGCCAGCAGCTTCACCAGGGGGCACACTGAA. Translated, it gives CASSFTRGHTE. The CDR3 reads in full as CASSFTRGHTEAFF. The genes are TRBV11-2 and TRBJ1-1; 8 bases fit TRBD1. Read data end 3 residues before the CDR3 end; the end is taken from the germline J gene. The V gene's germline CDR1 is SGHAT and CDR2 FQNNGV. The CDR3 loop spans 14 amino acids. J gave up 3 bases and V 3 bases, and 3 bases lay outside the gene matches.

On this clone: The sequenced fragment ends 3 residues before the CDR3 boundary, so the rest is inferred from the germline J gene. The chain is built from TRBV19 and TRBJ1-2; 10 nucleotides line up with TRBD1. Germline assignment: CDR1 LNHDA and CDR2 SQIVND (reference sequence). There are 14 residues in the CDR3. Incomplete CDR3 DNA: TGTGCCAGTTCTAAAGACAGGGGGCTTATGGGC. Amino acid sequence: CASSKDRGLMG. The whole CDR3 is CASSKDRGLMGYTF.

This clone was seen at least ten times. The CDR3 end falls 3 residues outside the read, so it is completed with the germline J gene. The chain employs TRBV5-1 and TRBJ2-3; TRBD1 agrees at 9 bases. Germline CDR1 is SGHRS and CDR2 is YFSETQ. With V trimmed by 3 bases and J by 6 bases, 8 bases remained unmatched. This CDR3 spans 15 amino acids. The CDR3 spells CASSSTGTGRDTQYF. The DNA read from the CDR3 is TGCGCCAGCAGCTCCACCGGGACAGGGAGGGATACG. Using reference TRBV5-1 and TRBJ2-3 for the parts outside the CDR3, the full variable domain is KAGVTQTPRYLIKTRGQQVTLSCSPISGHRSVSWYQQTPGQGLQFLFEYFSETQRNKGNFPGRFSGRQFSNSRSEMNVSTLELGDSALYLCASSSTGTGRDTQYFGPGTRLTVL.

A word on this clone: The observed sequence ends 3 residues before the CDR3 terminus, with the missing tail filled in from the germline J gene. V and J are TRBV18 and TRBJ2-1; D is uncertain. Germline-derived CDR1 and CDR2 are KGHSH and LQKENI. Trimming took off 3 bases at V and 6 bases at J, with 12 bases between the two ends. This CDR3 has 14 residues. This chain's CDR3 is CASSPLNAFNEQFF. CDR3 bases read: TGTGCCAGCTCACCCCTAAATGCGTTCAATGAG.

Remarks on this clone: The sequenced fragment ends 3 residues before the CDR3 boundary, so the rest is inferred from the germline J gene. This chain uses TRBV7-2 with TRBJ1-1; D perhaps matches TRBD1 (5 bases). CDR3 length: 15 residues. Germline CDR1 is SGHTA and CDR2 is FQGNSA. V was cut by 4 bases and J by 3 bases, with 15 bases left in between. The CDR3 sequence: CASSSGDRFYTEAFF. The covered CDR3 bases are TGTGCCAGCAGCTCAGGAGACAGATTTTACACTGAA.

This clone has a count of ten or more. From the germline J gene comes the end of the CDR3, since the read stops 3 residues before it. V is TRBV7-9 and J is TRBJ2-3, with 8 bases matching TRBD2. Germline assignment: CDR1 SEHNR and CDR2 FQNEAQ (reference sequence). V gave up 7 bases and J gave up 3 bases; unmatched junction bases: 6. The CDR3 totals 14 residues. The CDR3: CASTSSGPTDTQYF. CDR3 DNA, as far as it was read: TGTGCCAGCACTTCTAGCGGGCCAACAGATACG.

Note on this clone: The CDR3 end falls 3 residues outside the read, so it is completed with the germline J gene. The chain is built from TRBV18 and TRBJ1-2, with a possible D match to TRBD1 (5 bases). This CDR3 has 16 amino acids. The germline CDR1 and CDR2 sequences are KGHSH and LQKENI. V shed 3 bases and J shed 0 bases, with 14 bases lying between them. The CDR3 DNA, read in part, is TGTGCCAGCTCACCGGGGCCTGCGCCTTCTAACTATGGC. It is translated as CASSPGPAPSNYG. The whole CDR3 protein is CASSPGPAPSNYGYTF.

This clone has only a few counts. The observed sequence ends 3 residues before the CDR3 terminus, with the missing tail filled in from the germline J gene. The gene calls are TRBV7-9 and TRBJ1-1; 7 bases match TRBD1. Looked up from germline, CDR1 is SEHNR and CDR2 is FQNEAQ (reference sequence). The CDR3 totals 15 residues. V lost 5 bases and J lost 1; bases outside the gene matches: 7. The DNA read from the CDR3 is TGTGCCAGCAGCCCACAGGGGAACGGGAACACTGAA. Residues: CASSPQGNGNTE. The entire CDR3 protein reads CASSPQGNGNTEAFF.

This clone has at least ten counts. Sequencing ends 3 residues short of the CDR3 end; the germline J gene provides the rest. This rearrangement joins TRBV18 to TRBJ2-2, with 12 bases matching TRBD2. Germline V gene lookup returns CDR1 KGHSH and CDR2 LQKENI. Trimming took 3 bases from V and 5 from J; bases not matched to a gene: 19. The CDR3 runs 21 residues. The part of the CDR3 DNA that was read is TGTGCCAGCTCACCTCGAGGAGGACAGCCACTAGCGGGGGGAAATACCGGGGAG. Its protein is CASSPRGGQPLAGGNTGE. The whole CDR3 reads CASSPRGGQPLAGGNTGELFF.

This clone was detected a few times. The read ends 3 residues shy of where the CDR3 ends; the end is completed using the germline J gene. The V call is TRBV18, the J call TRBJ2-2, with 11 bases aligning to TRBD1. V shed 3 bases and J 5 bases; nucleotides not matched to a gene: 5. This CDR3 contains 16 residues. Germline V gene lookup returns CDR1 KGHSH and CDR2 LQKENI. CDR3 bases read: TGTGCCAGCTCACCTAGGACAGGGGGCTTGACCGGGGAG. Its protein is CASSPRTGGLTGE. The whole CDR3 protein is CASSPRTGGLTGELFF.

This clone has just a few counts. The read comes to an end 3 residues before the CDR3 does, leaving the germline J gene to fill in the end. The chain joins TRBV18 to TRBJ2-6; D is perhaps TRBD1 (6 bases). The CDR3 has 17 amino acids. Deletions cut 7 bases from V and 5 bases from J, with 21 bases between. CDR1 KGHSH and CDR2 LQKENI come from the germline V gene. CDR3 DNA (partial): TGTGCCAGCTACAACGTCTCAGGGGATTGGTGGGCCAACGTC. Amino acid sequence: CASYNVSGDWWANV. The complete CDR3 protein is CASYNVSGDWWANVLTF.

This clone was detected a few times. The sequence runs out 3 residues before the end of the CDR3; the remainder is reconstructed from the germline J gene. This rearrangement joins TRBV30 to TRBJ2-2; possible D gene TRBD1, 5 bases. The CDR3 is made up of 14 amino acids. In germline, CDR1 is GTSNPN, CDR2 SVGIG (reference sequence). V lost 5 bases and J lost 4, with 14 bases in between. The sequenced CDR3 bases are TGTGCCTGGGGGATTTCTGGGGCCACCGGGGAG. It translates to CAWGISGATGE. The complete CDR3 protein is CAWGISGATGELFF.

In this sample, this clone turned up a few times. The read ends 3 residues before the CDR3 terminus; that terminus is restored from the germline J gene. The gene calls are TRBV6-1 and TRBJ2-7; D unresolved. Trimming cost V 2 bases and J 4 bases, with 3 bases left between them. This CDR3 is built from 11 residues. Germline loops: CDR1 MNHNS, CDR2 SASEGT. The CDR3: CASSETYEQYF. The covered CDR3 bases are TGTGCCAGCAGTGAAACTTACGAG.

This clone showed up just a few times. The CDR3 end is not reached by the read, which stops 3 residues before it; the germline J gene fills it in. The chain employs TRBV7-7 and TRBJ2-2; 7 bases are a match to TRBD1. Unmatched junction bases numbered 5, after V lost 5 bases and J lost 8 bases. The CDR3 is 13 residues long. Germline V CDR1 and CDR2: SSHAT, FNYEAQ (reference sequence). The CDR3 DNA, read in part, is TGTGCCAGCAGCGTCGGGACAGCTGGGGAG. This codes for CASSVGTAGE. The full CDR3 protein is CASSVGTAGELFF.

This clone was recorded a few times. The CDR3 is cut off 3 residues early in the read; its end comes from the germline J gene. J is TRBJ2-7 and V is TRBV19, with unresolved D. The CDR3 is 17 amino acids. V dropped 0 bases and J dropped 3 bases, with 18 bases sitting between them. Germline CDR1 LNHDA, CDR2 SQIVND (reference sequence). The CDR3 DNA, read in part, is TGTGCCAGTAGTATAGATTCCAACCCCACGGTCGTCTACGAG. It translates to CASSIDSNPTVVYE. The entire CDR3 reads CASSIDSNPTVVYEQYF.

Turning to this clone: The read gets to within 3 residues of the CDR3 end, and the germline J gene fills in the rest. The chain links TRBV5-1 to TRBJ2-7; 8 nucleotides agree with TRBD2. V lost 4 bases to trimming and J lost 2 bases; unmatched junction nucleotides: 14. There are 17 residues in the CDR3. Germline CDR1 SGHRS, CDR2 YFSETQ. Incomplete CDR3 DNA: TGCGCCAGCAGCCATCTCTTCGGGGGGGGTATCGCCTACGAG. It encodes CASSHLFGGGIAYE. Given in full, the CDR3 is CASSHLFGGGIAYEQYF.

This clone rates as medium-sized (0.01 to 0.1%). The CDR3 end lies 3 residues beyond the end of the read and is filled in from the germline J gene. The chain links TRBV7-9 to TRBJ1-1; D may be TRBD1 (6 bases). The germline V gene has CDR1 SEHNR and CDR2 FQNEAQ (reference sequence). The CDR3 consists of 15 residues. Trimming pared 6 bases from V and 6 bases from J, leaving 20 bases between. The CDR3 loop reads CASSHYRDTGSEAFF. The sequenced CDR3 bases are TGTGCCAGCAGTCATTATCGGGACACCGGTTCTGAA. Full variable domain (outside the CDR3, taken from reference TRBV7-9 and TRBJ1-1): DTGVSQNPRHKITKRGQNVTFRCDPISEHNRLYWYRQTLGQGPEFLTYFQNEAQLEKSRLLSDRFSAERPKGSFSTLEIQRTEQGDSAMYLCASSHYRDTGSEAFFGQGTRLTVV.

A remark on this clone: The CDR3 end is not reached by the read, which stops 3 residues before it; the germline J gene fills it in. The genes are TRBV19 and TRBJ2-3; 7 bases are shared with TRBD2. J gave up 2 bases and V 6 bases, and 8 bases lay outside the gene matches. The germline CDR1 and CDR2 sequences are LNHDA and SQIVND (reference sequence). This CDR3 contains 15 residues. Partial CDR3 DNA: TGTGCCAGTAGAAACAGCGGGACGGACACAGATACG. Its protein is CASRNSGTDTDT. The complete CDR3 sequence is CASRNSGTDTDTQYF.